The subject of this entry is one T cell receptor beta chain. The antigen is not known. Ranging in age from roughly 6 to 100, the donors were healthy Caucasian individuals from Russia. The data stem from a study of blood T cells in healthy people across ages. At the level of the study: Per two T cells, about one barcoded beta molecule was captured through template switching.

Notes on the study in general: Donor CMV infection status was unknown, possibly confounding age-related changes in expanded clonotypes. A strong correlation was seen between TCR beta diversity and naive T cell percentage.

The authors ran a second PCR of roughly 6 to 12 cycles using a sample-barcoded 5' primer and a J-beta primer mix. MiXCR, run by TCRdb on the 5' RACE reads, gives a single entry per CDR3 protein. The data hold under 2,000,000 distinct CDR3 sequences, with roughly 52% observed a single time. Germline V gene lookup returns CDR1 SQVTM and CDR2 ANQGSEA. Trimming took 7 bases from V and 4 from J, leaving 13 bases between them. This CDR3 comprises 12 residues. The chain links TRBV29-1 to TRBJ2-5; a possible D gene is TRBD2 (5 bases). This sequence originates from a woman aged 35 to 49 in good health. The sequenced sample was blood. The CDR3 is CSAQTMRETQYF. CDR3 coding DNA: TGCAGCGCCCAGACTATGCGAGAGACCCAGTACTTC.